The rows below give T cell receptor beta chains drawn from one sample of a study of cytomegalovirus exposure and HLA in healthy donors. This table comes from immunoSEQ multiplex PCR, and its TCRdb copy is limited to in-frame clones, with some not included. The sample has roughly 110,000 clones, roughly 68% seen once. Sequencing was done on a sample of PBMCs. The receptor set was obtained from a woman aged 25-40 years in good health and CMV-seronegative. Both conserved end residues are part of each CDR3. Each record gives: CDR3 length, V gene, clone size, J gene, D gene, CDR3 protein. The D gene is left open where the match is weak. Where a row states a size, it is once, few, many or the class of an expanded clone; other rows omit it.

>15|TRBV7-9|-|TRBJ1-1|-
CASSSPLQGNTEAFF
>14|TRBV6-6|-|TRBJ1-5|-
CASSNTGPNQPQHF
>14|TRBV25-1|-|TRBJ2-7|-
CARSEGGHSYEQYF
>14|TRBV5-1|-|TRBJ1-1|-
CASSWEGGDTEAFF
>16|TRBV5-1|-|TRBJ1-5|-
CASSPIPGRDNQPQHF
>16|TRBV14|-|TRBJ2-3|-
CASSQVSTRLADTQYF
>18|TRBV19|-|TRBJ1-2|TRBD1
CASSAPGQQRTRNYGYTF
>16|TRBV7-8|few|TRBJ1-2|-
CASSLGRRRGLYGYTF
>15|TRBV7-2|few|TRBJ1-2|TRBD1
CASSLEGQGVNGYTF
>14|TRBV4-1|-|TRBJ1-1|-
CASSQGQENTEAFF
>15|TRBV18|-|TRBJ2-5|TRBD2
CASSPTSGSGETQYF
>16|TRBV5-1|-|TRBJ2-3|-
CASSPGGSASTDTQYF
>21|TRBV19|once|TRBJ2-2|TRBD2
CASSTWALGTSGSYNTGELFF
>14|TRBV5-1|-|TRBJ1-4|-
CASSLEGEGKKLFF
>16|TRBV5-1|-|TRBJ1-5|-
CASSPAGGAQNQPQHF
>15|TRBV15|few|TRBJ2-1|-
CATSSTAFSYNEQFF
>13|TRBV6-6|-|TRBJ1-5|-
CASSVDSYQPQHF
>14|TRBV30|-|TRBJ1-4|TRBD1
CAWSGDSFYEKLFF
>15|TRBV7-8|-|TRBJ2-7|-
CASSIGTGGRYEQYF
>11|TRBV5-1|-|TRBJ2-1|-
CASSASSEQFF
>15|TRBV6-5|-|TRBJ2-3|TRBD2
CASSRGLAGTDTQYF
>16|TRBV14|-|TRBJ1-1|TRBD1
CASSQDPGQGTTEAFF
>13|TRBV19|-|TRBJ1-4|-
CASSIGENEKLFF
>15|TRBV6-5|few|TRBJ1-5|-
CASSYEEIHNQPQHF
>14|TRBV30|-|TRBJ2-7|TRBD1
CAWDTGTGSYEQYF
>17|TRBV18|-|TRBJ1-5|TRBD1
CASSLDRGQGSNQPQHF
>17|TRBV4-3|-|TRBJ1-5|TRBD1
CASSQGFTGASNQPQHF
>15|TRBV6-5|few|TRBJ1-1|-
CASSYSSQPNTEAFF
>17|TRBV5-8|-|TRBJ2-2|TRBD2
CASSLEGTSGGTGELFF
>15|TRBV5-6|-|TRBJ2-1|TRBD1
CASSPRTGSYNEQFF
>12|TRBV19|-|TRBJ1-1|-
CANTSVNTEAFF
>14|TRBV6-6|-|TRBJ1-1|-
CASSYEDSGTEAFF
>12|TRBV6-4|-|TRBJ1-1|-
CASSPGVGEAFF
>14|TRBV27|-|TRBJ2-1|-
CASSWGLADNEQFF
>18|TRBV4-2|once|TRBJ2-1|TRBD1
CASSKGQVGADSYNEQFF
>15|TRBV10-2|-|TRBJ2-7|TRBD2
CASSETASGRYEQYF
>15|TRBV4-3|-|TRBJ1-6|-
CASSPKGGYNSPLHF
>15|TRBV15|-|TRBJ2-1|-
CATSRGTSSYNEQFF
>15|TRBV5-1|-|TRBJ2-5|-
CASGAWGGPRETQYF
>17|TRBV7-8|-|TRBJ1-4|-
CASSLVRVLSTNEKLFF
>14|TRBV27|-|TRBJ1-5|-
CASSLQGENQPQHF
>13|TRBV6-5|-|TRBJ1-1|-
CASSWTENTEAFF
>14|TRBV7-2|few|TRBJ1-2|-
CASSFKPGGTRYTF
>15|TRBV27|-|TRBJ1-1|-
CASSFLFGVGTEAFF
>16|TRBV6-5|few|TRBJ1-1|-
CASSSPGRGGNTEAFF